The next 22 T cell receptor beta chains were all read from a single sample in a study of T-cell memory formation after mild COVID-19. TCRdb processed the 5' RACE reads anew with MiXCR; each CDR3 protein has one entry. The profile covers just over 60,000 distinct CDR3 sequences, with 9.3% appearing a single time and 0.95% to 1.3% taken by the ten largest. The specimen sequenced was PBMCs or a T cell subset sorted from them (not recorded which). The receptors come from a man between 18 and 29 years old who had mild COVID-19 (a few samples of this study predate the infection). Cell type and time point are not known.

This clonotype was recorded a few times. The V call is TRBV14, the J call TRBJ1-3; no firm D call. The CDR3 has 17 amino acids. Germline loops: CDR1 SGHDN, CDR2 FVKESK. V was shortened by 0 bases and J by 0 bases, with 12 bases between the two germline ends. The chain's CDR3 is CASSQDPGELSGNTIYF. The DNA of the CDR3 is TGTGCCAGCAGCCAAGATCCAGGAGAACTCTCTGGAAACACCATATATTTT.

The chain joins TRBV7-2 to TRBJ1-3; D not resolved. The germline gives CDR1 SGHTA, CDR2 FQGNSA. The CDR3 extends over 14 amino acids. The V gene lost 3 bases and the J gene lost 0 bases, with 6 bases spanning the gap. CDR3 nucleotide sequence: TGTGCCAGCAGCTTTGCGGTCTCTGGAAACACCATATATTTT. Residues: CASSFAVSGNTIYF.

This clonotype has just a few counts. This chain links TRBV5-5 with TRBJ2-1; weak D call: TRBD2 (6 bases). Trimming shortened V by 4 bases and J by 4 bases, and 12 bases separated the two germline ends. The CDR3 is 14 residues long. Germline assignment: CDR1 SGHKS and CDR2 YYEKEE (reference sequence). CDR3 coding DNA: TGTGCCAGCAGCACCACTAGCCAATACAATGAGCAGTTCTTC. This translates into CASSTTSQYNEQFF. Full variable domain (remainder filled in from reference TRBV5-5 and TRBJ2-1): DAGVTQSPTHLIKTRGQQVTLRCSPISGHKSVSWYQQVLGQGPQFIFQYYEKEERGRGNFPDRFSARQFPNYSSELNVNALLLGDSALYLCASSTTSQYNEQFFGPGTRLTVL.

This clonotype was counted many times. The V and J genes are TRBV6-7 and TRBJ2-2, with 8 bases lining up with TRBD2. TRBV6-7 is known as an ORF, though its function is uncertain. The CDR3 covers 19 residues. Unmatched junction bases numbered 9, after V lost 0 bases and J lost 0 bases. The CDR3 nucleotides read TGTGCCAGCAGTTACTCGAATCGGCTAGCGGGCGCGAACACCGGGGAGCTGTTTTTT. Translation: CASSYSNRLAGANTGELFF.

V gene TRBV28 combines with J gene TRBJ1-1; D is possibly TRBD1 (5 bases). V was clipped by 9 bases and J by 0 bases, with 17 bases between them. The CDR3 is 15 residues long. Germline V gene sequence: CDR1 MDHEN, CDR2 SYDVKM. CDR3 protein: CASDRGGMMNTEAFF. CDR3 nucleotide sequence: TGTGCCAGTGACCGCGGGGGGATGATGAACACTGAAGCTTTCTTT.

This clonotype appeared a few times. CDR3 sequence: CASSQRQGAYEQYF. The DNA for the CDR3 is TGTGCCAGCAGCCAACGACAGGGGGCCTACGAGCAGTACTTC. The chain carries TRBV3-1 and TRBJ2-7, with 9 bases lining up with TRBD1. V lost 2 bases to trimming and J lost 2 bases; unmatched junction nucleotides: 1. The CDR3 spans 14 residues. Germline values: CDR1 LGHDT, CDR2 YNNKEL (reference sequence).

This clonotype was observed a few times. The chain has TRBV5-1 and TRBJ1-5; D is unclear. V lost 4 bases to trimming and J lost 4 bases, with 12 bases between them. Germline V lookup: CDR1 SGHRS, CDR2 YFSETQ. The CDR3 sequence is 14 residues long. The CDR3 coding sequence is TGCGCCAGCAGCGCATCGGGAGCAAATCAGCCCCAGCATTTT. Encoded protein: CASSASGANQPQHF.

The chain uses TRBV5-4 and TRBJ2-5; 8 positions agree with TRBD1. This CDR3 is built from 17 residues. Germline V CDR1 and CDR2: SGHNT, YYREEE (reference sequence). V was clipped by 4 bases and J by 1 base; unmatched bases: 12. In nucleotides, the CDR3 is TGTGCCAGCAGCCGGGGACAGGCCCTGCCCCTCCAAGAGACCCAGTACTTC. Amino acid sequence: CASSRGQALPLQETQYF.

This clonotype was seen only a few times. The chain couples TRBV20-1 to TRBJ1-1; 8 bases are a match to TRBD1. Germline V gene sequence: CDR1 DFQATT, CDR2 SNEGSKA (reference sequence). Germline trimming cut 6 bases from V and 4 bases from J; bases unmatched to any gene: 7. This CDR3 contains 13 residues. The CDR3 region is CSALGQGGTEAFF. CDR3 bases: TGCAGTGCCCTAGGACAGGGCGGCACTGAAGCTTTCTTT.

This clonotype was recorded at least ten times. This chain connects TRBV30 to TRBJ1-6; TRBD1 agrees at 10 bases. V was pared by 3 bases and J by 8 bases, with 4 bases of the junction left unmatched. The CDR3 extends over 14 amino acids. Germline V gene data show CDR1 as GTSNPN and CDR2 as SVGIG (reference sequence). The CDR3 here is CAWSRDRGYSPLHF. The CDR3 DNA sequence: TGTGCCTGGAGCCGGGACAGGGGTTATTCACCCCTCCACTTT.

There are a few counts of this clonotype. V and J are TRBV4-3 and TRBJ1-2; D may be TRBD1 (6 bases). The CDR3 is 14 amino acids. From germline, CDR1 is LGHNA and CDR2 YSLEER. V was pared by 1 base and J by 4 bases, with 10 bases between. CDR3 DNA: TGCGCCAGCAGCCAAGCTATAGGGGGCTATGGCTACACCTTC. It yields the protein CASSQAIGGYGYTF.

This clonotype was observed a few times. The V gene is TRBV7-6, the J gene TRBJ2-5; D is unresolved. The germline CDR1 and CDR2 sequences are SGHVS and FNYEAQ. V shed 3 bases and J shed 2 bases, with 13 bases lying between them. This CDR3 spans 15 amino acids. The CDR3 DNA reads as TGTGCCAGCAGCTTGGTTTCGGTTGATCAAGAGACCCAGTACTTC. It yields the protein CASSLVSVDQETQYF. The complete variable domain, with remaining parts taken from reference TRBV7-6 and TRBJ2-5, reads GAGVSQSPRYKVTKRGQDVALRCDPISGHVSLYWYRQALGQGPEFLTYFNYEAQQDKSGLPNDRFSAERPEGSISTLTIQRTEQRDSAMYRCASSLVSVDQETQYFGPGTRLLVL.

This clonotype was seen more than once but under ten times. The rearrangement links TRBV5-5 to TRBJ2-2, with a weak D call TRBD1 (6 bases). There are 14 residues in the CDR3. The germline V gene encodes CDR1 SGHKS and CDR2 YYEKEE (reference sequence). The germline V and J ends were trimmed by 3 bases and 5 bases, with 11 bases remaining between them. The CDR3: CASSWDIDTGELFF. In DNA, the CDR3 is TGTGCCAGCAGCTGGGACATAGATACCGGGGAGCTGTTTTTT. Full variable domain (rest looked up from reference TRBV5-5 and TRBJ2-2): DAGVTQSPTHLIKTRGQQVTLRCSPISGHKSVSWYQQVLGQGPQFIFQYYEKEERGRGNFPDRFSARQFPNYSSELNVNALLLGDSALYLCASSWDIDTGELFFGEGSRLTVL.

A few counts support this clonotype. This chain joins TRBV7-3 and TRBJ2-7, with TRBD1 identical over 10 bases. Germline lookup yields CDR1 SGHTA and CDR2 FQGTGA. V lost 3 bases and J lost 6; bases outside the gene matches: 8. This CDR3 is 15 amino acids long. CDR3 region: CASSLTGTGAAEQYF. The CDR3 nucleotides are TGTGCCAGCAGCTTGACCGGGACAGGGGCTGCCGAGCAGTACTTC. The whole variable domain, filled in from reference TRBV7-3 and TRBJ2-7, reads GAGVSQTPSNKVTEKGKYVELRCDPISGHTALYWYRQSLGQGPEFLIYFQGTGAADDSGLPNDRFFAVRPEGSVSTLKIQRTERGDSAVYLCASSLTGTGAAEQYFGPGTRLTVT.

This clonotype turned up a few times. The chain uses TRBV7-9 and TRBJ2-1; 9 nucleotides match TRBD1. The ends lost 3 bases at V and 10 bases at J; junction bases unmatched: 7. Germline V gene lookup returns CDR1 SEHNR and CDR2 FQNEAQ (reference sequence). This CDR3 comprises 14 residues. The CDR3 loop reads CASSFRTGAEEQFF. The CDR3 coding sequence is TGTGCCAGCAGCTTCCGGACAGGGGCGGAGGAGCAGTTCTTC.

The chain joins TRBV20-1 to TRBJ2-7, with D possibly being TRBD1 (6 bases). The CDR3 is 15 amino acids. The ends were cut back, 0 bases at V and 5 bases at J, with 17 bases in the middle. In germline, CDR1 is DFQATT, CDR2 SNEGSKA (reference sequence). The CDR3 reads CSARDGYTGKDEQYF. CDR3 in DNA: TGCAGTGCTAGAGACGGGTATACAGGGAAAGACGAGCAGTACTTC.

The chain has TRBV6-2 or TRBV6-3 and TRBJ1-2; D not resolved. Per the germline V gene, CDR1 is MNHEY and CDR2 is SVGEGT. This CDR3 region has 12 residues. With 7 bases removed from V and 4 bases from J, the gap between germline ends came to 10 bases. The CDR3 reads CASNTHFYGYTF. The CDR3 nucleotides are TGTGCCAGCAATACGCATTTCTATGGCTACACCTTC.

This clonotype was counted a few times. The chain recombines TRBV7-9 with TRBJ2-2; D not resolved. The CDR3 contains 13 residues. With 3 bases removed from V and 4 bases from J, the gap between germline ends came to 6 bases. Germline loops: CDR1 SEHNR, CDR2 FQNEAQ (reference sequence). Here the CDR3 reads CASSFYGTGELFF. The DNA of the CDR3 is TGTGCCAGCAGCTTTTATGGCACCGGGGAGCTGTTTTTT.

The sample holds a few counts of this clonotype. V is TRBV7-2 and J is TRBJ1-2, with 7 bases that match TRBD1. J was trimmed by 4 bases and V by 5 bases; bases with no gene match: 7. The CDR3 contains 14 residues. Germline V gene lookup returns CDR1 SGHTA and CDR2 FQGNSA. CDR3 region: CASSLTGTAYGYTF. For the CDR3, the DNA is TGTGCCAGCAGCCTAACCGGGACAGCCTATGGCTACACCTTC.

This clonotype was counted only a few times. The genes are TRBV9 and TRBJ1-2; D might be TRBD1 (5 bases). V lost 0 bases and J 4 bases, leaving 13 bases between the germline ends. This CDR3 spans 15 amino acids. Germline values: CDR1 SGDLS, CDR2 YYNGEE. This CDR3 reads CASSVGPGEIYGYTF. The CDR3, as DNA: TGTGCCAGCAGCGTAGGTCCGGGGGAGATCTATGGCTACACCTTC. Combining the CDR3 with reference TRBV9 and TRBJ1-2 gives the whole variable domain DSGVTQTPKHLITATGQRVTLRCSPRSGDLSVYWYQQSLDQGLQFLIQYYNGEERAKGNILERFSAQQFPDLHSELNLSSLELGDSALYFCASSVGPGEIYGYTFGSGTRLTVV.

This clonotype was detected ten times or more. The chain is built from TRBV4-3 and TRBJ2-3; D is possibly TRBD1 (5 bases). This CDR3 region has 15 residues. The V end lost 0 bases, the J end lost 4 bases, and 11 bases lay between the germline ends. Germline CDR1 reads LGHNA; CDR2 reads YSLEER. CDR3 nucleotide sequence: TGCGCCAGCAGCCAAGAGTGGCAGGGCCCAGATACGCAGTATTTT. Protein: CASSQEWQGPDTQYF.

This clonotype came up a few times. The rearrangement joins TRBV5-6 to TRBJ2-7, with D tentatively TRBD1 or TRBD2 (5 bases each). CDR3 length equals 13 residues. Germline loops: CDR1 SGHDT, CDR2 YYEEEE. V was trimmed by 7 bases and J by 0 bases, leaving 11 bases between them. CDR3 bases: TGTGCCAGCGGGGGACGGTTCTCCTACGAGCAGTACGTC. Translation: CASGGRFSYEQYV.